This TCR beta chain was sequenced in a study of T cells after yellow fever vaccination. Study in general: Low-cell-number fractions were prepared with SMART-Seq v4 Ultra Low Input.

MiXCR was run by TCRdb on the 5' RACE reads, yielding one entry per CDR3 protein. The sample has 200,000 to 300,000 distinct CDR3 sequences, 13% seen once. CDR3 length equals 16 residues. Germline V lookup: CDR1 SGDLS, CDR2 YYNGEE. With 0 bases removed from V and 2 bases from J, the gap between germline ends came to 15 bases. The V gene is TRBV9, the J gene TRBJ2-7; weak D call: TRBD1 (6 bases). This receptor was obtained from a man aged 25-45 years who received the YFV17D yellow fever vaccine. Here the sequenced sample was CD4+ T cells sorted from PBMCs, taken 45 days after the yellow fever booster vaccination. The CDR3 DNA sequence: TGTGCCAGCAGCGTAGCAGGGGATGCGGCGACCTACGAGCAGTACTTC. Its translation: CASSVAGDAATYEQYF. The variable domain in full, completed from reference TRBV9 and TRBJ2-7, reads DSGVTQTPKHLITATGQRVTLRCSPRSGDLSVYWYQQSLDQGLQFLIQYYNGEERAKGNILERFSAQQFPDLHSELNLSSLELGDSALYFCASSVAGDAATYEQYFGPGTRLTVT.